This T cell receptor (beta chain) was recorded in a study of blood T cell repertoires in COVID-19. Study context: The analysed material was cDNA or gDNA that came from T cells, B-cell-depleted T cells, or PBMCs.

Germline values: CDR1 SGHRS, CDR2 YFSETQ. V lost 0 bases, J lost 0 bases, and 10 bases lay in between. The CDR3 totals 15 residues. In the study's own analysis: Estimation of nucleated cell counts relied on the amplification of reference gene primers. The table came from immunoSEQ multiplex PCR; TCRdb's copy has only in-frame clones and leaves some out. V and J calls and clone size follow that table, whereas D and trimming were derived from the DNA. The sample has about 210,000 clones, approximately 80% seen once. Adults between roughly 18 and 95 years of age took part from about two dozen US areas. Participants had their cohort set by participant-reported clinical history.

The material sequenced was PBMCs or T cells enriched from blood (not recorded which). The V call is TRBV5-1, the J call TRBJ2-7; D ambiguous. The receptor was isolated from a man aged 25 to 45 with acute COVID-19. This CDR3 is CASSLAPDNSYEQYF. CDR3 in DNA: TGCGCCAGCAGCTTGGCGCCAGACAACTCCTACGAGCAGTACTTC.